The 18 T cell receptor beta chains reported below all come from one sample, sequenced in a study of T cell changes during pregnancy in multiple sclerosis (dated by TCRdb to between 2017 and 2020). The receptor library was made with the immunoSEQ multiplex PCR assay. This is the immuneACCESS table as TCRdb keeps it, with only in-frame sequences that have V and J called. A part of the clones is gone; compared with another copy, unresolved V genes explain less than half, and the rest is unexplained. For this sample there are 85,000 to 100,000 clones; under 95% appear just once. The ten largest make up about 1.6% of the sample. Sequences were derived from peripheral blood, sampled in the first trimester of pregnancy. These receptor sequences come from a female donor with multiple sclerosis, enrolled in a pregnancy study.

The DNA for the CDR3 is TGTGCCAGCAGCTGGGTGACAGGGGGCAATGGCTACACCTTC. Its protein is CASSWVTGGNGYTF. The chain recombines TRBV7-9 with TRBJ1-2, with TRBD1 matching over 10 bases. V lost 4 bases to trimming and J lost 6 bases; unmatched junction nucleotides: 5. CDR3 length equals 14 residues. Germline V gene data show CDR1 as SEHNR and CDR2 as FQNEAQ (reference sequence).

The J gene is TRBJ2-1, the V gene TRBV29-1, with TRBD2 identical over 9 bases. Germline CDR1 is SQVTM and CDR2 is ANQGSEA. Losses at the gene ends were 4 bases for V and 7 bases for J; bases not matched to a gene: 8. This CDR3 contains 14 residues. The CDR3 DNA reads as TGCAGCGTTGGGGTAGCGGGAGACTATAATGAGCAGTTCTTC. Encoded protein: CSVGVAGDYNEQFF.

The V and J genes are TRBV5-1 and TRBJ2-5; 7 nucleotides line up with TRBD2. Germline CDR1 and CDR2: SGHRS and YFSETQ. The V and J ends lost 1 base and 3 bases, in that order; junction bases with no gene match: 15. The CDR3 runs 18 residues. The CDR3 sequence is CASSLILAGAPGKETQYF. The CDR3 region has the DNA TGCGCCAGCAGCTTGATCTTGGCGGGAGCGCCAGGGAAAGAGACCCAGTACTTC.

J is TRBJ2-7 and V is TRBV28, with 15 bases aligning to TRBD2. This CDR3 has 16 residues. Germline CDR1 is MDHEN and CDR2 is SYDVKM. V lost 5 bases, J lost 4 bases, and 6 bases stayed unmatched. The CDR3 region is CASSIRTSGRGYEQYF. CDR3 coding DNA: TGTGCCAGCAGTATTAGGACTAGCGGGAGGGGGTACGAGCAGTACTTC.

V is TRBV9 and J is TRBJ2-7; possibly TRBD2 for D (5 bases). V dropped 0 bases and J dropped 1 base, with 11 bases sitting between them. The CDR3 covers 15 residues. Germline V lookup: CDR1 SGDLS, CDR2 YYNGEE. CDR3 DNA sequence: TGTGCCAGCAGCGTAGGCTCTAGCTGGTCCTACGAGCAGTACTTC. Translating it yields CASSVGSSWSYEQYF.

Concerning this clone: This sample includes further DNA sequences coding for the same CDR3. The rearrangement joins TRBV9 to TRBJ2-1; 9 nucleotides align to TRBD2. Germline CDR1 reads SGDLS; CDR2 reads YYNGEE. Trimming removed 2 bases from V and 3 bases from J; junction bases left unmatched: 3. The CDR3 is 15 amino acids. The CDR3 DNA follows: TGTGCCAGCAGCGTTAGCGGGAGAAGCTACAATGAGCAGTTCTTC. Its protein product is CASSVSGRSYNEQFF.

The CDR3 loop is CASDRDSHGYTF. DNA of the CDR3: TGTGCCAGCGACAGGGATTCCCATGGCTACACCTTC. The chain links TRBV2 to TRBJ1-2, with 7 bases that match TRBD1. Per the germline V gene, CDR1 is SNHLY and CDR2 is FYNNEI. The CDR3 has 12 residues. Trimming took 8 bases from V and 6 from J; bases not matched to a gene: 6.

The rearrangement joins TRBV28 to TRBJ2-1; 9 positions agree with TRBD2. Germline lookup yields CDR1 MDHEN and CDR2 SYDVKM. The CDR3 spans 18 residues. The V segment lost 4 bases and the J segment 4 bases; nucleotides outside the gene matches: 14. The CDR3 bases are TGTGCCAGCAGTTCCCTCCGACGGGCGGGAGGGCCTTACAATGAGCAGTTCTTC. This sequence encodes CASSSLRRAGGPYNEQFF.

DNA of the CDR3: TGTGCCAGCAGTTTAACTCCCATCGGGACAGTCTACGAGCAGTACTTC. Translated, it gives CASSLTPIGTVYEQYF. The V call is TRBV27, the J call TRBJ2-7; TRBD1 matches at 7 bases. The CDR3 covers 16 residues. The germline gives CDR1 MNHEY, CDR2 SMNVEV (reference sequence). J was trimmed by 3 bases and V by 2 bases; bases with no gene match: 10.

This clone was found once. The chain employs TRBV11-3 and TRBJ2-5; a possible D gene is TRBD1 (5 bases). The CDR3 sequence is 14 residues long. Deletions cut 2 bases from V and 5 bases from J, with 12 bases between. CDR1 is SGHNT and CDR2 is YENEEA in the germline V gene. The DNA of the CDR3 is TGTGCCAGCAGCTTAACAGGAGTAGGGGAGACCCAGTACTTC. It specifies CASSLTGVGETQYF.

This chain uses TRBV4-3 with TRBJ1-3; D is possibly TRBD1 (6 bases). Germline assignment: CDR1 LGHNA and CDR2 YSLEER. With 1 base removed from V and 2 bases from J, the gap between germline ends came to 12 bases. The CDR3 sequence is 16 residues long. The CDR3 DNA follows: TGCGCCAGCAGCCAAGCTAGGGGGGGTGCTGGAAACACCATATATTTT. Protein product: CASSQARGGAGNTIYF.

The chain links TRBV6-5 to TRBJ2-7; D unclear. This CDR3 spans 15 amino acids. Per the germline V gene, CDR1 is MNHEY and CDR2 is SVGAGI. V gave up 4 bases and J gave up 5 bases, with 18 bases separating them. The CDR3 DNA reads TGTGCCAGCAGTTCCCACTACCCGGTGGTCGACGAGCAGTACTTC. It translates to CASSSHYPVVDEQYF.

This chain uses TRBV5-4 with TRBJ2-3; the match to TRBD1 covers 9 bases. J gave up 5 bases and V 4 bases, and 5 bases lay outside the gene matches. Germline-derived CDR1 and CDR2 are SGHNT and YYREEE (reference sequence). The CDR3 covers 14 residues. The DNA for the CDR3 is TGTGCCAGCAGCCCCGGACAGGGGAGAGATACGCAGTATTTT. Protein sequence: CASSPGQGRDTQYF.

The CDR3 sequence: CASSEGRVGSGNEQFF. DNA for the CDR3: TGCGCCAGCAGTGAGGGGCGGGTAGGGAGCGGCAATGAGCAGTTCTTC. This chain links TRBV10-2 with TRBJ2-1; D possibly corresponds to TRBD2 (5 bases). Trimming stripped 2 bases from V and 6 bases from J, with 17 bases between. This CDR3 has 16 residues. Germline CDR1 and CDR2: WSHSY and SAAADI.

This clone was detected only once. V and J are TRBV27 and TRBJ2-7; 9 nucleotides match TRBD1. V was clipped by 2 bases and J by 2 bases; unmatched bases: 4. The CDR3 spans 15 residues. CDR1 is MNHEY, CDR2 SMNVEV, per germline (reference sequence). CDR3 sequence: CASSLGQGRTYEQYF. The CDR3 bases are TGTGCCAGCAGTTTAGGACAGGGGCGTACCTACGAGCAGTACTTC.

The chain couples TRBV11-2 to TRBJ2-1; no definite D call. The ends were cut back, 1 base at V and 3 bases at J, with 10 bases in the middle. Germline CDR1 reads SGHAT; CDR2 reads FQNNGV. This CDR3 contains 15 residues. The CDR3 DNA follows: TGTGCCAGCAGCTTAGGGGTCGGAGTCTACAATGAGCAGTTCTTC. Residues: CASSLGVGVYNEQFF. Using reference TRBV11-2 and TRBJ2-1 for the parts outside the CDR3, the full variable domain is EAGVAQSPRYKIIEKRQSVAFWCNPISGHATLYWYQQILGQGPKLLIQFQNNGVVDDSQLPKDRFSAERLKGVDSTLKIQPAKLEDSAVYLCASSLGVGVYNEQFFGPGTRLTVL.

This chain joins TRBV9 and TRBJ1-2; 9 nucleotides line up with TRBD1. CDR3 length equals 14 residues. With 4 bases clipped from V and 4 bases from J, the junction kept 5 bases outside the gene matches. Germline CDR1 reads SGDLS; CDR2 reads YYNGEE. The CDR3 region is CASSSDRGAYGYTF. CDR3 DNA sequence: TGTGCCAGCAGCTCTGACAGGGGGGCCTATGGCTACACCTTC.

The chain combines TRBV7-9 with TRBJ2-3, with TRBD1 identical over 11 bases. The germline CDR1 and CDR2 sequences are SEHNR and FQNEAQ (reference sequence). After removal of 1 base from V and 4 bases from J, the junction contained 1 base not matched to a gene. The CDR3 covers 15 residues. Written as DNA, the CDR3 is TGTGCCAGCAGCTTAGTGGGACAGGGGGCAGATACGCAGTATTTT. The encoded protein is CASSLVGQGADTQYF.